A single sample gave rise to the 12 T cell receptor beta chains below, sequenced in a study of OX40 agonist ivuxolimab in advanced cancers. Sequencing used immunoSEQ multiplex PCR; TCRdb keeps in-frame clones, though not all of them. The sample includes about 87,000 clones, around 87% of them seen just once. The specimen comprised CD4+ or CD8+ T cells sorted from blood, sampled in a trial of the OX40 agonist ivuxolimab. The origin of the receptors is an adult with an advanced solid tumor such as melanoma, head and neck, liver or kidney cancer.

This clone was found a few times. The V gene is TRBV18, the J gene TRBJ1-5; D not certain. Germline CDR1 KGHSH, CDR2 LQKENI. The CDR3 covers 14 residues. V lost 3 bases to trimming and J lost 3 bases, with 9 bases between them. CDR3 loop: CASSPAVSNQPQHF. The CDR3 DNA sequence: TGTGCCAGCTCACCGGCAGTTTCCAATCAGCCCCAGCATTTT.

The gene calls are TRBV2 and TRBJ2-1, with D perhaps TRBD1 or TRBD2 (5 bases each). Germline lookup yields CDR1 SNHLY and CDR2 FYNNEI. The CDR3 has 15 amino acids. V lost 7 bases, J lost 3 bases, and 16 bases lay in between. The DNA for the CDR3 is TGTGCCAGCACTAAGGCCAGCGGACACTACAATGAGCAGTTCTTC. It yields the protein CASTKASGHYNEQFF.

The rearrangement uses TRBV7-7 and TRBJ2-5; D perhaps matches TRBD2 (6 bases). This CDR3 spans 13 amino acids. CDR1 and CDR2 (germline): SSHAT, FNYEAQ (reference sequence). The V end was cut by 3 bases, the J end by 1 base, with 6 bases between. CDR3 sequence: CASSFGGQETQYF. CDR3 in DNA: TGTGCCAGCAGCTTCGGGGGCCAAGAGACCCAGTACTTC. Supplemented by reference TRBV7-7 and TRBJ2-5, the full variable domain reads GAGVSQSPRYKVTKRGQDVTLRCDPISSHATLYWYQQALGQGPEFLTYFNYEAQPDKSGLPSDRFSAERPEGSISTLTIQRTEQRDSAMYRCASSFGGQETQYFGPGTRLLVL.

This chain uses TRBV5-5 with TRBJ1-2, with 9 bases fitting TRBD1. Trimming took 0 bases from V and 4 from J; bases not matched to a gene: 7. Germline CDR1 SGHKS, CDR2 YYEKEE (reference sequence). There are 16 residues in the CDR3. The DNA for the CDR3 is TGTGCCAGCAGCTTGGAACCCGGGACAGGGCGCTATGGCTACACCTTC. Translating it yields CASSLEPGTGRYGYTF. Variable domain in full (rest from reference TRBV5-5 and TRBJ1-2): DAGVTQSPTHLIKTRGQQVTLRCSPISGHKSVSWYQQVLGQGPQFIFQYYEKEERGRGNFPDRFSARQFPNYSSELNVNALLLGDSALYLCASSLEPGTGRYGYTFGSGTRLTVV.

The chain has TRBV5-6 and TRBJ2-7, with D possibly being TRBD1 (8 bases). There are 14 residues in the CDR3. In germline, CDR1 is SGHDT, CDR2 YYEEEE. Trimming took 4 bases from V and 12 from J, leaving 23 bases between them. This CDR3 is CASSPGQGTSVAYF. The CDR3 DNA reads as TGTGCCAGCAGCCCAGGACAGGGAACTAGCGTGGCGTACTTC.

The chain couples TRBV2 to TRBJ2-3, with D perhaps TRBD2 (5 bases). This CDR3 spans 16 amino acids. Trimming pared 6 bases from V and 0 bases from J, leaving 16 bases between. CDR1 is SNHLY, CDR2 FYNNEI, per germline. The CDR3 bases are TGTGCCAGCAGGCGGGTAAGCGCGCGTAGCACAGATACGCAGTATTTT. Amino acid sequence: CASRRVSARSTDTQYF.

In DNA form, the CDR3 reads TGTGCCAGTAGTCGGGCCCCGACTGGCTCTGGGGCCAACGTCCTGACTTTC. Its translation is CASSRAPTGSGANVLTF. The V and J genes are TRBV19 and TRBJ2-6; unclear D gene. The germline gives CDR1 LNHDA, CDR2 SQIVND (reference sequence). V lost 5 bases and J lost 0, with 14 bases in between. The CDR3 runs to 17 residues.

The chain carries TRBV6-6 and TRBJ2-7, with D possibly being TRBD1 or TRBD2 (5 bases each). Trimming pared 5 bases from V and 2 bases from J, leaving 19 bases between. This CDR3 is built from 16 residues. Germline V gives CDR1 MNHNY, CDR2 SVGAGI (reference sequence). The CDR3 coding sequence is TGTGCCAGCAGTCAGGCAAAGGGACGTACTACCTACGAGCAGTACTTC. This sequence encodes CASSQAKGRTTYEQYF.

V usage is TRBV7-3 and J usage is TRBJ2-6; no firm D call. V dropped 1 base and J dropped 1 base, with 5 bases sitting between them. CDR1 SGHTA and CDR2 FQGTGA come from the germline V gene. The CDR3 spans 15 residues. The CDR3 DNA sequence: TGTGCCAGCAGCTTAATGGGGTCTGGGGCCAACGTCCTGACTTTC. It translates to CASSLMGSGANVLTF. Supplemented by reference TRBV7-3 and TRBJ2-6, the full variable domain reads GAGVSQTPSNKVTEKGKYVELRCDPISGHTALYWYRQSLGQGPEFLIYFQGTGAADDSGLPNDRFFAVRPEGSVSTLKIQRTERGDSAVYLCASSLMGSGANVLTFGAGSRLTVL.

This clone was detected only once. This chain joins TRBV2 and TRBJ1-2; D not resolved. Germline V gene data show CDR1 as SNHLY and CDR2 as FYNNEI. CDR3 length: 12 residues. V was trimmed by 4 bases and J by 8 bases, leaving 11 bases between them. CDR3 in DNA: TGTGCCAGCAGTGCGATCCGGGGAGGCTACACCTTC. The encoded protein is CASSAIRGGYTF.

This clone was recorded a few times. The genes are TRBV2 and TRBJ1-6, with unresolved D. The germline V gene encodes CDR1 SNHLY and CDR2 FYNNEI. Trimming left V 6 bases short and J 7 bases short, with 13 bases between. This CDR3 region has 14 residues. The CDR3 is CASSDRGLNSPLHF. The CDR3 nucleotides read TGTGCCAGCAGCGACCGGGGATTGAATTCACCCCTCCACTTT.

The chain couples TRBV30 to TRBJ2-4; 8 positions agree with TRBD1. Germline V lookup: CDR1 GTSNPN, CDR2 SVGIG (reference sequence). The J segment lost 7 bases and the V segment lost 4 bases, leaving 6 bases of the junction unmatched. The CDR3 sequence is 13 residues long. CDR3 region: CAWNPGGVNIQYF. As DNA, the CDR3 is TGTGCCTGGAATCCAGGGGGCGTGAACATTCAGTACTTC.